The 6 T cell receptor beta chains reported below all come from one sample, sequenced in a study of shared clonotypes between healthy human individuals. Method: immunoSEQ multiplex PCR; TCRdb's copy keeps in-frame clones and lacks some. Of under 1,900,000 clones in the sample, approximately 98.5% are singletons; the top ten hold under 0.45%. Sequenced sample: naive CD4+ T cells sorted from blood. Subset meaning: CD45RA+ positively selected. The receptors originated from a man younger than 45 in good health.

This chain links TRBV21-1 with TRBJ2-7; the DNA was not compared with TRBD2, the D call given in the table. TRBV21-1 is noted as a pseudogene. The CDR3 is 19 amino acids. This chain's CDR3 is CASRSPGSTYFLVNYEQYF. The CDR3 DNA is TGTGCCAGCAGATCTCCGGGTTCTACGTATTTTCTTGTAAACTACGAGCAGTACTTC.

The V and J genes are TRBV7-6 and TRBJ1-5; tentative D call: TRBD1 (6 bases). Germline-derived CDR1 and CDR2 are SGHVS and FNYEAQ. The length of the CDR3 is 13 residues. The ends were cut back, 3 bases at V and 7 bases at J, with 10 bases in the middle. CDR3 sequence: CASSLRQGQPQHF. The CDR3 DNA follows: TGTGCCAGCAGCTTGAGGCAGGGGCAGCCCCAGCATTTT.

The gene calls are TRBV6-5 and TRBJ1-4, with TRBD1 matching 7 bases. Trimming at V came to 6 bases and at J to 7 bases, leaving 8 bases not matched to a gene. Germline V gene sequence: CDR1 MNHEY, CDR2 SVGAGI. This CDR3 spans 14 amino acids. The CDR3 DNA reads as TGTGCCAGCAGGGCCGGGACAGAGGGTGAAAAACTGTTTTTT. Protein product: CASRAGTEGEKLFF.

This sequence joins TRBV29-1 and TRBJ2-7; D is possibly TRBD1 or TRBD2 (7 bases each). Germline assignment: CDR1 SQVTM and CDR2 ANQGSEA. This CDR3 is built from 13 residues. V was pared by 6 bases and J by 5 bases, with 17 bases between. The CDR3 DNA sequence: TGCAGCGTCTTAAGCAGGGGGAGGGACGAGCAGTACTTC. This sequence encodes CSVLSRGRDEQYF.

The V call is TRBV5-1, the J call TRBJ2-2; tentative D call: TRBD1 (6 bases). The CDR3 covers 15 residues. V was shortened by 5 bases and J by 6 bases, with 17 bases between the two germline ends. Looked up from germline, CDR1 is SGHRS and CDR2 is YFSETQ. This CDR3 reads CASRPGTSESGELFF. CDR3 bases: TGCGCCAGCAGGCCCGGGACATCAGAATCCGGGGAGCTGTTTTTT.

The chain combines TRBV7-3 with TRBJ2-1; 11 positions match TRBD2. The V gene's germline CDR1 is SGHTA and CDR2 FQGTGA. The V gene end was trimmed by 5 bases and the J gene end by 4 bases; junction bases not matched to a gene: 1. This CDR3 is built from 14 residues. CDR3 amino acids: CASSRTSGYNEQFF. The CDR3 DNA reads TGTGCCAGCAGCCGGACTAGCGGGTACAATGAGCAGTTCTTC. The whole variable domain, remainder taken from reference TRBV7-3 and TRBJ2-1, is GAGVSQTPSNKVTEKGKYVELRCDPISGHTALYWYRQSLGQGPEFLIYFQGTGAADDSGLPNDRFFAVRPEGSVSTLKIQRTERGDSAVYLCASSRTSGYNEQFFGPGTRLTVL.